The text below deals with one TCR beta chain. Antigen: not known. This specimen comes from a study of Graves' ophthalmopathy and Graves' hyperthyroidism. Study-wide points: Ophthalmopathy and stable hyperthyroidism were discriminated by a 13-signature model, with over 85% sensitivity and 81.08% specificity.

V was cut by 4 bases and J by 4 bases, with 14 bases left in between. The CDR3 is 15 amino acids. Additional autoimmune diseases, uncontrolled infections, pregnancy or lactation disqualified patients. As diagnostic evidence, clinical symptoms, serum thyroxine, TRAb, thyroid ultrasound and orbital computed tomography were relied upon. RNA transcripts yielded amplified TCR beta CDR3 regions. First-round RT-PCR used HTBI primers; second-round multiplex PCR followed. TCRdb processed the multiplex PCR reads anew with MiXCR; each CDR3 protein has one entry. The sample lists 150,000 to 200,000 distinct CDR3 sequences, more than 30% seen once, with about 6% in the top ten.

This sequence originates from a woman in her 40s with Graves' ophthalmopathy. Sequencing was done on a sample of peripheral blood. This rearrangement joins TRBV12-3 or TRBV12-4 to TRBJ1-5; D perhaps matches TRBD1 (6 bases). CDR3 protein: CASSWDTGANQPQHF. For the CDR3, the DNA is TGTGCCAGCAGTTGGGACACGGGAGCAAATCAGCCCCAGCATTTT.